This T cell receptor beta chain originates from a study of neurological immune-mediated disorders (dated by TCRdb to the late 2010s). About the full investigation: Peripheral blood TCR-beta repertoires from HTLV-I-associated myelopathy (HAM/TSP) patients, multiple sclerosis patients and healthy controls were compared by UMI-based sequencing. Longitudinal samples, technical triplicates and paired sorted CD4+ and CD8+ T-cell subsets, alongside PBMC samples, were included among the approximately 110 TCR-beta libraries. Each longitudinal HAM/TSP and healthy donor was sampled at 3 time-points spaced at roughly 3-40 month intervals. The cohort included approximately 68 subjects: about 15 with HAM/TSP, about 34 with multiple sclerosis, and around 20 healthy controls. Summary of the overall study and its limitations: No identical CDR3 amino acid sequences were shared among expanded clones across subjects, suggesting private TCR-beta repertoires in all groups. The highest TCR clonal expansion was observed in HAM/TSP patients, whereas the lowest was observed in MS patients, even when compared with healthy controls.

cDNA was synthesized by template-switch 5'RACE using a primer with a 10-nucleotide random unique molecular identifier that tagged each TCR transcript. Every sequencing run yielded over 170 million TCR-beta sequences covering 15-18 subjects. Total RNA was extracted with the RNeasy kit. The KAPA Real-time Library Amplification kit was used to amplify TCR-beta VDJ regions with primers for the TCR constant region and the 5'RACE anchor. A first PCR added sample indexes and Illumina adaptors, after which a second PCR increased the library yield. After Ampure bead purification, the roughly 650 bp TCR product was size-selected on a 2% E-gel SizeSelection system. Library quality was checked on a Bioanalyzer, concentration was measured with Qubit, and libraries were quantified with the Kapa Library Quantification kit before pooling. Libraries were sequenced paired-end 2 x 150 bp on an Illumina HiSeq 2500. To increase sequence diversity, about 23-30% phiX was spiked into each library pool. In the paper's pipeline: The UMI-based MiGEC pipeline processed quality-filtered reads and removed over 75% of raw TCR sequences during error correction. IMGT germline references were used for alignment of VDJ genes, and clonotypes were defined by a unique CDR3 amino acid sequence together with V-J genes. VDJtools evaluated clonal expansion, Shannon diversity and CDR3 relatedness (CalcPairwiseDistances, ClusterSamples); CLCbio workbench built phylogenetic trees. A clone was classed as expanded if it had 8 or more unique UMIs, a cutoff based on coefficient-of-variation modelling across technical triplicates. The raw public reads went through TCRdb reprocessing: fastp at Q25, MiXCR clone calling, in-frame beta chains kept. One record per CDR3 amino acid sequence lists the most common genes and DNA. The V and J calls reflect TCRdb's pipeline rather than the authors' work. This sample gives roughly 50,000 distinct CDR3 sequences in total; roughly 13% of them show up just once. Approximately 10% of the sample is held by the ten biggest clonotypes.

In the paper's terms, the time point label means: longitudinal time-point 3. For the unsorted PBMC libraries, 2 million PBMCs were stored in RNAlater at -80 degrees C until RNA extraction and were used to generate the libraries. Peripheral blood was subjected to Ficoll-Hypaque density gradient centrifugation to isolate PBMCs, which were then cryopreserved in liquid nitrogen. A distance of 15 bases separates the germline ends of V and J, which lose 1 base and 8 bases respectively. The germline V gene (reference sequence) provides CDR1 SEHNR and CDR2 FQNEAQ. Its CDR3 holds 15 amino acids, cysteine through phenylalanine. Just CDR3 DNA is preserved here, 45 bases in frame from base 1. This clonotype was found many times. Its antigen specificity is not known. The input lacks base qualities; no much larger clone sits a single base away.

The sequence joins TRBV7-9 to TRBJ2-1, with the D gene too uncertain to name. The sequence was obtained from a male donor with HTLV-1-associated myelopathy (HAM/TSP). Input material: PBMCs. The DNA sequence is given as TGTGCCAGCAGCTTAGAAGGTTTAGGGTTGGATGAGCAGTTCTTC. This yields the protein CASSLEGLGLDEQFF.